One and the same sample provided the 26 T cell receptor beta chains below, sequenced in a study of blood T cell repertoires in COVID-19. Assay: immunoSEQ multiplex PCR; the TCRdb copy retains only in-frame clones and omits some. The data contain 250,000 to 400,000 clones, about 87% of them singletons. What was sequenced was peripheral blood. Receptors were obtained from a woman aged 30 to 39 with COVID-19, enrolled during active disease.

This sequence joins TRBV19 and TRBJ1-6; unclear D gene. The V end was cut by 3 bases, the J end by 7 bases, with 7 bases between. The CDR3 runs to 13 residues. Per germline, CDR1 LNHDA and CDR2 SQIVND (reference sequence). CDR3 residues: CASSMAGNSPLHF. DNA of the CDR3: TGTGCCAGTAGTATGGCGGGAAATTCACCCCTCCACTTT. Using reference TRBV19 and TRBJ1-6 for the parts outside the CDR3, the full variable domain is DGGITQSPKYLFRKEGQNVTLSCEQNLNHDAMYWYRQDPGQGLRLIYYSQIVNDFQKGDIAEGYSVSREKKESFPLTVTSAQKNPTAFYLCASSMAGNSPLHFGNGTRLTVT.

V and J are TRBV27 and TRBJ1-2; a weak D match, TRBD1 (5 bases). The V gene lost 6 bases and the J gene lost 3 bases, with 14 bases spanning the gap. Germline assignment: CDR1 MNHEY and CDR2 SMNVEV (reference sequence). The CDR3 length is 14 residues. The CDR3 sequence is CASSGGGLDYGYTF. CDR3 nucleotide sequence: TGTGCCAGCAGCGGGGGGGGATTGGACTATGGCTACACCTTC.

V gene TRBV10-2 combines with J gene TRBJ2-3; D call uncertain. The CDR3 spans 16 residues. The V gene lost 0 bases and the J gene lost 0 bases, with 10 bases spanning the gap. From germline, CDR1 is WSHSY and CDR2 SAAADI. The chain's CDR3 is CASSESRTSSTDTQYF. Written as DNA, the CDR3 is TGCGCCAGCAGTGAGTCAAGAACTTCTAGCACAGATACGCAGTATTTT.

The chain employs TRBV19 and TRBJ2-2, with D tentatively TRBD2 (6 bases). Germline V gene data show CDR1 as LNHDA and CDR2 as SQIVND (reference sequence). This CDR3 is built from 14 residues. Trimming pared 3 bases from V and 3 bases from J, leaving 8 bases between. DNA for the CDR3: TGTGCCAGTAGTATTAGGAGGGACACCGGGGAGCTGTTTTTT. As protein: CASSIRRDTGELFF. The whole variable domain, filled in from reference TRBV19 and TRBJ2-2, reads DGGITQSPKYLFRKEGQNVTLSCEQNLNHDAMYWYRQDPGQGLRLIYYSQIVNDFQKGDIAEGYSVSREKKESFPLTVTSAQKNPTAFYLCASSIRRDTGELFFGEGSRLTVL.

The V and J genes are TRBV7-2 and TRBJ2-5, with TRBD1 matching over 7 bases. The CDR3 has 14 residues. Germline assignment: CDR1 SGHTA and CDR2 FQGNSA. V lost 6 bases to trimming and J lost 4 bases; unmatched junction nucleotides: 8. The CDR3 is CASRRLTGAETQYF. Written as DNA, the CDR3 is TGTGCCAGCAGACGATTAACAGGGGCAGAGACCCAGTACTTC. Supplemented by reference TRBV7-2 and TRBJ2-5, the full variable domain reads GAGVSQSPSNKVTEKGKDVELRCDPISGHTALYWYRQSLGQGLEFLIYFQGNSAPDKSGLPSDRFSAERTGGSVSTLTIQRTQQEDSAVYLCASRRLTGAETQYFGPGTRLLVL.

The genes are TRBV12-3 or TRBV12-4 and TRBJ1-5; unclear D gene. The CDR3 is 12 amino acids. V lost 3 bases and J 9 bases, leaving 9 bases between the germline ends. The DNA of the CDR3 is TGTGCCAGCAGTTTTTCTGGCGGGCCCCAGCATTTT. This encodes CASSFSGGPQHF.

The table lists this clone with a count of one. The rearrangement joins TRBV19 to TRBJ2-7; 9 bases fit TRBD2. With 5 bases clipped from V and 3 bases from J, the junction kept 5 bases outside the gene matches. Germline V lookup: CDR1 LNHDA, CDR2 SQIVND (reference sequence). The CDR3 runs 14 residues. CDR3 region: CASSPSGAFYEQYF. The CDR3 DNA follows: TGTGCCAGTAGTCCTAGCGGGGCGTTCTACGAGCAGTACTTC.

The chain links TRBV2 to TRBJ1-1, with D possibly being TRBD1 (6 bases). Trimming stripped 4 bases from V and 1 base from J, with 10 bases between. The length of the CDR3 is 14 residues. CDR1 is SNHLY and CDR2 is FYNNEI in the germline V gene. CDR3 bases: TGTGCCAGCAGTGCCCAGGGGAGGAACACTGAAGCTTTCTTT. Its translation is CASSAQGRNTEAFF.

This sequence joins TRBV7-6 and TRBJ1-3; a weak D match, TRBD1 (5 bases). This CDR3 is built from 14 residues. Trimming removed 4 bases from V and 2 bases from J, with 9 bases in between. The germline CDR1 and CDR2 sequences are SGHVS and FNYEAQ. CDR3 nucleotide sequence: TGTGCCAGCAGCTCGACAGTTACTGGAAACACCATATATTTT. Amino acids: CASSSTVTGNTIYF.

As to this clone: One junction end disagrees with the germline gene, perhaps due to a read error. The V gene is TRBV7-2, the J gene TRBJ2-5, with TRBD2 matching 11 bases. This CDR3 spans 13 amino acids. The germline gives CDR1 SGHTA, CDR2 FQGNSA. CDR3 sequence (DNA): TGTGCCAGCAGTTCTAGCGGGGGGTCTCTGTCGGACTTC. Protein: CASSSSGGSLSDF.

The chain carries TRBV2 and TRBJ2-3, with 14 bases that match TRBD2. Germline-derived CDR1 and CDR2 are SNHLY and FYNNEI. The CDR3 extends over 17 amino acids. The junction had 10 bases not matched to a gene; V was cut back by 6 bases and J by 5 bases. The CDR3 spells CASSAWTSGGRGDTQYF. Here the CDR3 DNA reads TGTGCCAGCAGCGCCTGGACTAGCGGGGGGAGGGGAGATACGCAGTATTTT.

The J gene is TRBJ1-1, the V gene TRBV4-2, with D hard to call. The germline V and J ends were trimmed by 1 base and 4 bases, with 10 bases remaining between them. Germline V gene sequence: CDR1 LGHNA, CDR2 YNFKEQ. CDR3 size: 14 residues. CDR3 amino acids: CASSQVQVGTEAFF. The CDR3 region has the DNA TGTGCCAGCAGCCAAGTTCAGGTTGGCACTGAAGCTTTCTTT.

The genes are TRBV5-1 and TRBJ2-1; a possible D gene is TRBD1 (6 bases). CDR3 length equals 13 residues. Germline V gene lookup returns CDR1 SGHRS and CDR2 YFSETQ. With 5 bases removed from V and 6 bases from J, the gap between germline ends came to 12 bases. DNA of the CDR3: TGCGCCAGCAGAGACCTACAGGGCAATGAGCAGTTCTTC. Its protein product is CASRDLQGNEQFF.

The genes are TRBV11-2 and TRBJ2-1, with a tentative D call TRBD2 (5 bases). The germline V gene has CDR1 SGHAT and CDR2 FQNNGV. This CDR3 is 13 amino acids long. V was trimmed by 5 bases and J by 4 bases, leaving 9 bases between them. This CDR3 reads CASSPGLYNEQFF. The CDR3, as DNA: TGTGCCAGCAGCCCTGGACTGTACAATGAGCAGTTCTTC. The full variable domain, rest sourced from reference TRBV11-2 and TRBJ2-1, is EAGVAQSPRYKIIEKRQSVAFWCNPISGHATLYWYQQILGQGPKLLIQFQNNGVVDDSQLPKDRFSAERLKGVDSTLKIQPAKLEDSAVYLCASSPGLYNEQFFGPGTRLTVL.

The sample holds a few counts of this clone. The genes are TRBV7-2 and TRBJ1-1; D is ambiguous. The germline V and J ends were trimmed by 2 bases and 6 bases, with 10 bases remaining between them. The CDR3 contains 13 residues. The germline V gene encodes CDR1 SGHTA and CDR2 FQGNSA. CDR3 loop: CASSLSWASEAFF. The CDR3 nucleotides are TGTGCCAGCAGCTTAAGTTGGGCCTCTGAAGCTTTCTTT.

This chain uses TRBV6-5 with TRBJ1-1; D possibly corresponds to TRBD1 (6 bases). The CDR3 is made up of 13 amino acids. V lost 0 bases, J lost 10 bases, and 12 bases lay in between. CDR1 MNHEY and CDR2 SVGAGI come from the germline V gene. The CDR3: CASSYSGQRPAFF. CDR3 DNA sequence: TGTGCCAGCAGTTACTCTGGACAGAGACCAGCTTTCTTT.

This chain links TRBV5-1 with TRBJ2-1, with TRBD1 identical over 9 bases. V was clipped by 4 bases and J by 16 bases; unmatched bases: 15. This CDR3 is 14 amino acids long. Germline lookup yields CDR1 SGHRS and CDR2 YFSETQ. CDR3 nucleotides: TGCGCCAGCAGCCTCAGGACCGACGGACAGGGGATCTTCTTC. It translates to CASSLRTDGQGIFF.

The chain combines TRBV2 with TRBJ2-3; 11 bases line up with TRBD1. CDR3 length: 14 residues. Trimming removed 11 bases from V and 3 bases from J; junction bases left unmatched: 7. Germline V gene sequence: CDR1 SNHLY, CDR2 FYNNEI. Written as DNA, the CDR3 is TGTGCCGGGTCCCGGGACAGGGGGACAGATACGCAGTATTTT. This translates into CAGSRDRGTDTQYF.

The J gene is TRBJ2-3, the V gene TRBV6-5; 8 bases match TRBD1. Trimming cost V 5 bases and J 3 bases; bases outside gene matches: 7. The CDR3 spans 15 residues. Germline lookup yields CDR1 MNHEY and CDR2 SVGAGI. The CDR3 reads CASSRTGGRTDTQYF. The CDR3 bases are TGTGCCAGCAGTCGTACAGGGGGGAGGACAGATACGCAGTATTTT.

This sequence joins TRBV6-1 and TRBJ2-5, with D perhaps TRBD2 (5 bases). Trimming took off 3 bases at V and 6 bases at J, with 8 bases between the two ends. The length of the CDR3 is 12 residues. Germline V gives CDR1 MNHNS, CDR2 SASEGT. The CDR3 reads CASSDGKQTQYF. The DNA for the CDR3 is TGTGCCAGCAGTGACGGGAAACAGACCCAGTACTTC.

The chain couples TRBV18 to TRBJ1-2, with 7 positions matching TRBD1. The trim removed 1 base at V and 4 bases at J, leaving 3 bases unmatched. The CDR3 is 14 residues long. Per germline, CDR1 KGHSH and CDR2 LQKENI. The CDR3 nucleotides read TGTGCCAGCTCACCACAGGGGGCGCGCTATGGCTACACCTTC. It translates to CASSPQGARYGYTF.

The chain joins TRBV21-1 to TRBJ1-5; TRBD1 is the table's D call and was not checked against the DNA. TRBV21-1 is noted as a pseudogene. This CDR3 is built from 17 residues. The CDR3 DNA reads as TGTGCCAGCAGGGGGGACAGGCCACCCTGGGGCAATCAGCCCCAGCATTTT. This gives the protein CASRGDRPPWGNQPQHF.

CDR3 loop: CASSLGTGNNQPQHF. CDR3 nucleotide sequence: TGCGCCAGCAGCTTGGGGACAGGGAACAATCAGCCCCAGCATTTT. The chain links TRBV5-1 to TRBJ1-5, with 8 bases matching TRBD1. Germline CDR1 and CDR2: SGHRS and YFSETQ. The CDR3 is made up of 15 amino acids. V shed 0 bases and J 3 bases; nucleotides not matched to a gene: 2.

V gene TRBV6-1 combines with J gene TRBJ2-7, with D possibly being TRBD1 (6 bases). Trimming took off 3 bases at V and 0 bases at J, with 15 bases between the two ends. Per germline, CDR1 MNHNS and CDR2 SASEGT. The length of the CDR3 is 16 residues. CDR3 region: CASSDQDSNLSYEQYF. CDR3 sequence (DNA): TGTGCCAGCAGTGATCAGGACAGCAACCTCTCCTACGAGCAGTACTTC.

This clone was seen a handful of times. The genes are TRBV6-5 and TRBJ2-7, with 11 bases matching TRBD1. The V gene's germline CDR1 is MNHEY and CDR2 SVGAGI. With 7 bases clipped from V and 7 bases from J, the junction kept 6 bases outside the gene matches. The CDR3 spans 13 residues. This CDR3 is CASTSDRGLEQYF. The CDR3 DNA reads as TGTGCCAGCACCTCGGACAGGGGGCTTGAGCAGTACTTC.

CDR3 amino acids: CASSPGLAGAVDTQYF. CDR3 sequence (DNA): TGTGCCAGCAGCCCGGGACTAGCGGGGGCAGTAGATACGCAGTATTTT. The chain is built from TRBV14 and TRBJ2-3, with 14 positions matching TRBD2. The trim removed 4 bases at V and 5 bases at J, leaving 5 bases unmatched. Per the germline V gene, CDR1 is SGHDN and CDR2 is FVKESK. The CDR3 totals 16 residues.